This T cell receptor beta chain came from a study of blood T cell repertoires in COVID-19 (TCRdb year 2020). As for the study more broadly: The collaborator samples originated in the United States, Italy and Spain and spanned the acute and convalescent phases of COVID-19. The repertoires were released in a freely available public database intended as a resource for research on the immune response to SARS-CoV-2. Samples came from the ongoing ImmuneRACE study (first 160 participants) plus 1,254 subjects from 6 global collaborators. The material from the prospective study consisted of cDNA or gDNA derived from T cells, B-cell-depleted T cells, or PBMCs. Sample metadata almost always included a de-identified subject ID, COVID-19 status, age in years and sex. The dataset comprised deeply sampled blood TCRbeta repertoires from subjects exposed to, actively infected with, or recovered from COVID-19. Where available, HLA class I and class II types were taken from metadata supplied by the sample provider and were not determined by assay-based typing. Study-wide conclusions, independent of this receptor: The amount of clinical and demographic metadata varied by source and participant and was provided uncurated.

TCRbeta CDR3 regions were amplified from genomic DNA by means of the immunoSEQ Assay, a bias-controlled multiplex PCR. The study's own analysis went as follows. Within the assay, amplification of reference gene primers was used to estimate how many nucleated cells each sample contained. To quantify the absolute abundance of each unique TCRbeta CDR3 rearrangement, sequence reads were collapsed and filtered. For each sample, productive Simpson clonality was calculated as the square root of Simpson's diversity index across productive rearrangements. TCRdb's version of the immuneACCESS table is confined to in-frame rearrangements and falls short of the full clone set. An unresolved V gene accounts for under half of the shortfall where checked; the remainder is of unknown origin. D and trimming come from the DNA, and the V and J calls and clone size come from that table. In all, the sample holds roughly 250,000 clones, and approximately 86% of those were seen once. The top ten clonotypes cover just over 7% of the sample.

Samples from volunteer blood donors who had recovered from COVID-19 were contributed by a second Seattle source. Whole blood was collected in K2EDTA tubes by collaborating institutions according to the institutions' own protocols. For TCRbeta analysis, collaborators shipped samples in one of three forms: frozen whole blood, isolated PBMCs, or DNA extracted from either of those sample types. Regarding this clone: The antigen this receptor binds is unknown. No much larger clone is present one base from it, and per-base qualities are unavailable.

The CDR3 goes from the cysteine to the phenylalanine over 14 residues. This entry keeps only the CDR3 DNA: 42 bases, framed from base 1. The germline V gene (reference sequence) supplies CDR1 LNHNV and CDR2 YYDKDF. V is shortened by 1 base, J by 0 bases, and the region joining them spans 5 bases. Recombination joined TRBV15 with TRBJ2-3; the D gene is not confidently resolved. This clonotype originated in a man between 60 and 70 years old who had recovered from COVID-19. The sample taken for sequencing was peripheral blood. The nucleotide sequence is given as TGTGCCACCAGCAGAGGCGGCAGCACAGATACGCAGTATTTT. This translates into CATSRGGSTDTQYF.